This T cell receptor beta chain was obtained from a study of shared T cell receptors in the human thymus. This clone has a single count. Measured with immunoSEQ multiplex PCR; TCRdb has only the in-frame clones, and not every one. The sample holds about 540,000 clones, 75% to 80% seen once. Germline lookup yields CDR1 LGHNA and CDR2 YNFKEQ. The CDR3 sequence is 16 residues long. J was trimmed by 4 bases and V by 1 base; bases with no gene match: 6. These same records also appear under a second study, on human thymus T cells. From that second work: Donors consisted of healthy Finnish infants (having corrective surgery for congenital heart defects). Corrective cardiac operations yielded the resected thymus tissue. Among thymic and blood repertoires, usage of V and J genes appeared biased. Unrelated individuals reportedly shared highly overlapping thymic TCR repertoires.

The sequencing sample was made of thymocytes. The TCR was taken from a boy under two years old with a congenital heart defect. The J gene is TRBJ2-1, the V gene TRBV4-2; 8 bases are shared with TRBD1. CDR3 protein: CASSQALDRVYNEQFF. The CDR3 nucleotides read TGTGCCAGCAGCCAAGCGCTGGACAGGGTATACAATGAGCAGTTCTTC.